This T cell receptor (beta chain) was retrieved from a study of neurological immune-mediated disorders. General study results and limits: One related-CDR3 cluster, which may be a signature, held the repertoires of 18 of 34 multiple sclerosis patients after phylogenetic grouping. Neither clinical nor MRI features were found to be associated with the multiple sclerosis repertoire cluster. TCR clonal expansion peaked in HTLV-1-associated myelopathy patients and was lowest in multiple sclerosis patients.

This clonotype occurred many times. Its antigen is as yet unknown. Synthesis of cDNA was performed by 5'RACE using 10-nucleotide random UMIs. TCRdb re-derived calls from the 5' RACE reads in MiXCR, one entry per CDR3 protein. This table holds 45,000 to 65,000 distinct CDR3 sequences, less than 5% found once. There are 15 residues in the CDR3. Between the trimmed V and J ends, which lost 9 bases and 3 bases, there was a span of 19 bases. This clonotype was obtained from a man aged 50-59 years with multiple sclerosis. The V gene is TRBV12-3 or TRBV12-4, the J gene TRBJ2-3, with D possibly TRBD2 on 6 matching bases. The sequenced sample consisted of PBMCs. The CDR3 loop reads CASYSMVGGTDTQYF. The CDR3 DNA is TGTGCCAGTTACAGTATGGTCGGAGGGACAGATACGCAGTATTTT.